The following is a T cell receptor beta chain sequence with its context. No antigen is known for it. No base quality values were provided; no much bigger clone lies one nucleotide off. This specimen comes from a study of OX40 agonist ivuxolimab in advanced cancers. Study-wide context: The costimulatory receptor OX40 (CD134) was targeted by ivuxolimab, a fully human IgG2 agonistic monoclonal antibody. Among the 52 dose-escalation patients, around 20 had hepatocellular carcinoma, approximately 15 melanoma, 9 renal cell carcinoma and 9 head and neck cancer. Partial responses occurred in three dose-escalation patients, of whom one had hepatocellular carcinoma and two had cutaneous melanoma. In the dose-escalation cohort, 65% to 85% of patients were male, and the mean age was around 60 years with a range of about 23 to 79. The monotherapy dose-escalation portion (N of about 49 patients) of the phase I ivuxolimab trial is reported in the paper. Patients were allowed to have had prior anti-PD-1, anti-PD-L1 or anti-CTLA-4 therapy, and around 43% of the dose-escalation patients had been treated with checkpoint inhibitors. Intravenous ivuxolimab was administered to patients every 2 weeks at six dose levels: 0.01, 0.1, 0.3, 1.5, 3 and 10 mg/kg. The point of sequencing TCRbeta in the periphery was to test whether ivuxolimab changed TCR sequence diversity and drove clonal T-cell expansion.

Patients with a history of autoimmune disease or receiving systemic immunosuppression were excluded from the trial. Peripheral blood for TCR sequencing was drawn from every dose cohort at baseline, at cycle 4 day 1 and at cycle 7 day 1. The samples were taken from a phase I, first-in-human, multicenter, open-label dose-escalation trial of ivuxolimab. The trial enrolled adults with locally advanced or metastatic head and neck squamous cell, hepatocellular, melanoma or renal cell carcinoma. Before TCR sequencing, CD4+ T cells and CD8+ T cells from peripheral blood were sorted into separate populations. Genomic DNA was isolated from the sorted cells so that the TCRbeta CDR3 region could be sequenced. TCRbeta CDR3 regions were sequenced using the immunoSEQ Assay. The immuneACCESS repertoire file appears here via TCRdb, limited to in-frame rearrangements. These files lack a portion of the clones; in checked studies, under half of the deficit traces to unresolved V genes, and the cause of the others is not known. Present in this sample are approximately 90,000 clones, roughly 88% of which were seen just once. About 0.3% of the sample is held by the ten biggest clonotypes.

Overall study results and their limits: On average, CD8+ T cells showed more expanded clones than CD4+ T cells after ivuxolimab. Clonal expansion of both CD4+ and CD8+ blood T cells was observed from baseline to week 6 at doses 0.1 to 3.0 mg/kg. In the 0.1-3.0 mg/kg groups, partial responders were among the patients with the lowest normalized peripheral clonal expansion, particularly in CD8+ T cells. Antigen specificity was not determined for the clonally expanded peripheral T cells. Low levels of normalized T-cell clonal expansion were also seen in some nonresponding patients.

The CDR3 has 14 amino acids, counting the end cysteine and phenylalanine. The only DNA kept is the CDR3, 42 bases in frame from the first base. V sheds 1 base and J sheds 2 bases, leaving 9 bases between their ends. CDR1 is given as LGHNT and CDR2 as FRNRAP, both from the germline V gene. The origin of this receptor is an adult with an advanced solid tumor such as melanoma, head and neck, liver or kidney cancer. Recombination joined TRBV12-5 with TRBJ2-7, with the D gene possibly TRBD1 or TRBD2, each one fitting 6 bases. The material sequenced was CD4+ or CD8+ T cells sorted from blood, taken in a trial of the OX40 agonist ivuxolimab. The CDR3 reads CASGLEGGAYEQYF. The sequenced DNA: TGTGCTAGTGGTTTGGAGGGGGGCGCCTACGAGCAGTACTTC. With the rest looked up from the reference TRBV12-5 and TRBJ2-7 genes rather than sequenced, the full variable domain is DARVTQTPRHKVTEMGQEVTMRCQPILGHNTVFWYRQTMMQGLELLAYFRNRAPLDDSGMPKDRFSAEMPDATLATLKIQPSEPRDSAVYFCASGLEGGAYEQYFGPGTRLTVT.